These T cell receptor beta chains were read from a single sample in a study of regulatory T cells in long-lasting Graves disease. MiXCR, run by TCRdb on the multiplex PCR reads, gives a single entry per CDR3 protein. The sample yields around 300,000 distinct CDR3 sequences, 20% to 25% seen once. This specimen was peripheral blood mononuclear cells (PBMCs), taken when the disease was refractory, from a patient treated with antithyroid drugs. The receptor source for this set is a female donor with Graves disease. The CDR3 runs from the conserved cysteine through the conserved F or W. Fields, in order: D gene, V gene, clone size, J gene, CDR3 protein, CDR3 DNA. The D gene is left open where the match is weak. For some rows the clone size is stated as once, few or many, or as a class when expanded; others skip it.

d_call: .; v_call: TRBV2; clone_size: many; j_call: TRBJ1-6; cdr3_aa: CASSPRVGSPLHF; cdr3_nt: TGTGCCAGCAGCCCCCGAGTCGGATCACCCCTCCACTTT
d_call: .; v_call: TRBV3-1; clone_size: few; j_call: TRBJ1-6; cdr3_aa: CASSRFQVTYNSPLHF; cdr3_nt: TGTGCCAGCAGTAGATTTCAGGTTACCTATAATTCACCCCTCCACTTT
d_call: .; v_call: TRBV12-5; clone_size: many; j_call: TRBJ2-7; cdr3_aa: CASGLVTGRSYEQYF; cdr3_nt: TGTGCTAGTGGTTTGGTAACCGGACGGAGCTACGAGCAGTACTTC
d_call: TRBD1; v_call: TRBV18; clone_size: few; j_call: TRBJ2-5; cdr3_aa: CASSPGAGGETQYF; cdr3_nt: TGTGCCAGCTCCCCGGGGGCAGGGGGCGAGACCCAGTACTTC
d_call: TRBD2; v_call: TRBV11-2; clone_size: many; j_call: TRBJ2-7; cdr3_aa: CASAGTSSYEQYF; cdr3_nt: TGTGCCAGCGCTGGGACTAGCTCCTACGAGCAGTACTTC
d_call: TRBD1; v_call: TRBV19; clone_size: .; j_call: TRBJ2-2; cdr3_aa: CASSRGQDSGELFF; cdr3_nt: TGTGCCAGTAGTAGGGGACAGGATAGCGGGGAGCTGTTTTTT
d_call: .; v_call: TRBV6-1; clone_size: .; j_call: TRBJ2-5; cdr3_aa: CASSPYPGAQETQYF; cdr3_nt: TGTGCCAGCAGCCCTTACCCGGGGGCACAAGAGACCCAGTACTTC
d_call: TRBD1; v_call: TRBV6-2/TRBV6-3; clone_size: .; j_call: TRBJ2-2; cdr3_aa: CASRRQGAGTGELFF; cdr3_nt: TGTGCCAGCAGGAGACAGGGGGCAGGGACCGGGGAGCTGTTTTTT
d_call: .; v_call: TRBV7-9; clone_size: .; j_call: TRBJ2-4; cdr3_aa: CASSLETWGSIQYF; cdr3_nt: TGTGCCAGCAGCTTAGAAACATGGGGAAGCATTCAGTACTTC
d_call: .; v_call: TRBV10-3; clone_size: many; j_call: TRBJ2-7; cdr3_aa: CAISGPESYEQYF; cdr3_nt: TGTGCCATCAGTGGGCCGGAGTCCTACGAGCAGTACTTC
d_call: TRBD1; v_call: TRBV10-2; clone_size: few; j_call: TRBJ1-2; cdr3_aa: CASRGTGVGYTF; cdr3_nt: TGCGCCAGCAGAGGGACAGGGGTTGGCTACACCTTC
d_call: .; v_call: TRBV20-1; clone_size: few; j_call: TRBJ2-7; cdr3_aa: CSAPRGSISYEQYF; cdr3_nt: TGCAGTGCCCCCCGGGGGTCGATCTCCTACGAGCAGTACTTC
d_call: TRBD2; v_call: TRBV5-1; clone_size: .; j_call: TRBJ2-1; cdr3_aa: CASSLEASGLAVTSSYNEQFF; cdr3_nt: TGCGCCAGCAGCTTGGAAGCATCGGGACTAGCGGTAACGAGCTCCTACAATGAGCAGTTCTTC
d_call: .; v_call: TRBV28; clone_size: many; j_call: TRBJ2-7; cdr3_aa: CASSPPGGETYEQYF; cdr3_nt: TGTGCCAGCAGTCCCCCAGGTGGGGAGACCTACGAGCAGTACTTC
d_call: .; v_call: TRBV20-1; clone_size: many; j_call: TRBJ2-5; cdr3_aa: CSALDWAAQTQYF; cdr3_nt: TGCAGTGCCTTAGACTGGGCGGCGCAGACCCAGTACTTC
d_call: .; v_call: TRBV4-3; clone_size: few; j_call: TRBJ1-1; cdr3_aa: CASSQRVFTEAFF; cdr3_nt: TGCGCCAGCAGCCAGAGGGTTTTCACTGAAGCTTTCTTT
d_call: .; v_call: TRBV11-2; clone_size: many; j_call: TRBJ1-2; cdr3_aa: CASSLDGGTNYGYTF; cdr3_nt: TGTGCCAGCAGCTTAGATGGCGGGACTAACTATGGCTACACCTTC
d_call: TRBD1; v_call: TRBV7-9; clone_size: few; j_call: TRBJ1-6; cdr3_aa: CASSKGTGSNSPLHF; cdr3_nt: TGTGCCAGCAGCAAAGGGACAGGGAGTAATTCACCCCTCCACTTT
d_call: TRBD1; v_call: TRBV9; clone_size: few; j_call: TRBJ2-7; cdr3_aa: CASSVETGASYEQYF; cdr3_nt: TGTGCCAGCAGCGTAGAAACAGGGGCCTCCTACGAGCAGTACTTC
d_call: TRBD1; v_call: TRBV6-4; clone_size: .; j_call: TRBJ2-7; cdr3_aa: CASSYEGQGAFEQYF; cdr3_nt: TGTGCCAGCAGTTACGAGGGACAGGGGGCATTCGAGCAGTACTTC